This TCR beta chain comes out of a study of shared T cell receptors in the human thymus. TCRdb's table, derived via immunoSEQ multiplex PCR, lists solely in-frame clones and lacks some. This table holds roughly 700,000 clones, more than 75% found once. The germline V gene has CDR1 ENHRY and CDR2 SYGVKD. The V gene end was trimmed by 3 bases and the J gene end by 1 base; junction bases not matched to a gene: 4. This CDR3 is built from 16 residues. In addition, the sample was reused for a study of human thymus T cells.

Source material: thymocytes. The TCR comes from a boy in the first two years of life with a congenital heart defect. The chain couples TRBV10-3 to TRBJ2-1; 9 nucleotides match TRBD2. The CDR3 spells CAISDPSGVSYNEQFF. The CDR3 DNA sequence: TGTGCCATCAGTGACCCTAGCGGGGTTTCCTACAATGAGCAGTTCTTC.